The present T cell receptor beta chain was sequenced within a study of beta chain features in type 1 diabetes. Study-level results: Among all four CD4+ subsets, Type 1 diabetes patients had TCRB CDR3s that were moderately but significantly shorter.

Of the isolated RNA, all was reverse transcribed, and so the sequenced material was expressed TCRB transcripts. Data came from immunoSEQ multiplex PCR; TCRdb stores just in-frame clones and leaves some out. The table includes about 160,000 clones, approximately 8.1% detected once. This clone was seen more than once but under ten times. The antigen is not known. CDR1 and CDR2 (germline): KGHSH, LQKENI. The CDR3 consists of 15 residues. After removal of 2 bases from V and 1 base from J, the junction contained 3 bases not matched to a gene. The chain combines TRBV18 with TRBJ2-3; 7 bases are a match to TRBD2. The TCR originated in a young man with type 1 diabetes. Input material: central memory CD4+ T cells from blood. CDR3 sequence: CASSPSSGGTDTQYF. In DNA form, the CDR3 reads TGTGCCAGCTCACCATCCAGCGGGGGCACAGATACGCAGTATTTT.